This is a list of T cell receptor beta chains from one sample in a study of OX40 agonist ivuxolimab in advanced cancers. TCRdb's copy holds only in-frame clones and misses some; the assay was immunoSEQ multiplex PCR. The table records 37,000 or so clones, over 75% of them present only once. The material sequenced was CD4+ or CD8+ T cells sorted from blood, taken in a trial of the OX40 agonist ivuxolimab. These receptors all stem from an adult with an advanced solid tumor such as melanoma, head and neck, liver or kidney cancer. The conserved cysteine and the conserved F or W are not part of the CDR3 here.

v_call cdr3_aa
TRBV5-6 ASSLETETQY
TRBV2 ASSEVDRGRYYGYT
TRBV21-1 ASSKAQGDRDYEQY
TRBV5-6 ASSSRPGTGANSPLH
TRBV7-9 ASSLDNYGYT
TRBV30 AWSVPSRRNTEAF
TRBV29-1 SVEDPGGTGVTGELF
TRBV2 ASSVLGQSGNDQPQH
TRBV5-3 ARSSQGANTEAF
TRBV7-6 ASSLGGGNEQF
TRBV27 ASSLGSSGTQPQH
TRBV5-1 ASSLTSGGASTDTQY
TRBV4-1 ASSQEGRTEAF
TRBV11-2 ASRPQVGETQY
TRBV7-9 ASSPGTGSSYNSPLH
TRBV5-8 ASSFRQGQNQPQH
TRBV9 ASSGADSLYEQY
TRBV27 ASRGGPNEQY
TRBV27 ASSPQGITGELF
TRBV5-6 ASSYRQGRHEQY
TRBV7-2 ASRDTGYT
TRBV6-5 ASLNFRQGAEAF
TRBV7-9 ASSIGSGANVLT
TRBV27 ASTLYPGNTEAF
TRBV19 ASSTSLRVGYT
TRBV11-2 ASSFTGTDYEQY
TRBV5-6 ASSFSPAVGSPLH
TRBV2 ASSDDSQFYYGYT